Below, one TCR beta chain is given with its context. This entry belongs to a study of T cell changes during pregnancy in multiple sclerosis. Per the germline V gene, CDR1 is MNHEY and CDR2 is SVGAGI. The CDR3 length is 8 residues. Measured with immunoSEQ multiplex PCR; TCRdb has only the in-frame clones, and not every one. This table has about 130,000 clones, roughly 97% appearing once. Sequencing used peripheral blood, obtained after pregnancy. The sequence was obtained from a female donor with multiple sclerosis, enrolled in a pregnancy study. J is TRBJ1-2 and V is TRBV6-5; D remains unclear. The CDR3 sequence is CVSGGYTF. The DNA for the CDR3 is TGTGTTAGCGGGGGCTACACCTTC.